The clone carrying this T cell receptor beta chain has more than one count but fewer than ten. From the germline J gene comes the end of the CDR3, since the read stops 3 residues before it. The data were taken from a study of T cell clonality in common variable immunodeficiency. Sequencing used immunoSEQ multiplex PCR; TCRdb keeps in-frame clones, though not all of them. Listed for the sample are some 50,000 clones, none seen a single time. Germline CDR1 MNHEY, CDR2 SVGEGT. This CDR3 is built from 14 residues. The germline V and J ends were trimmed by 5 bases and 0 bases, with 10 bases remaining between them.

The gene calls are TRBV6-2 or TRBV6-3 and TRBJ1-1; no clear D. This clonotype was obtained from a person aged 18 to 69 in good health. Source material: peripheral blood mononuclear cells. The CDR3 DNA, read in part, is TGTGCCAGCAGTGAGCAGGTTTTGAACACTGAA. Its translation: CASSEQVLNTE. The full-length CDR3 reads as CASSEQVLNTEAFF.